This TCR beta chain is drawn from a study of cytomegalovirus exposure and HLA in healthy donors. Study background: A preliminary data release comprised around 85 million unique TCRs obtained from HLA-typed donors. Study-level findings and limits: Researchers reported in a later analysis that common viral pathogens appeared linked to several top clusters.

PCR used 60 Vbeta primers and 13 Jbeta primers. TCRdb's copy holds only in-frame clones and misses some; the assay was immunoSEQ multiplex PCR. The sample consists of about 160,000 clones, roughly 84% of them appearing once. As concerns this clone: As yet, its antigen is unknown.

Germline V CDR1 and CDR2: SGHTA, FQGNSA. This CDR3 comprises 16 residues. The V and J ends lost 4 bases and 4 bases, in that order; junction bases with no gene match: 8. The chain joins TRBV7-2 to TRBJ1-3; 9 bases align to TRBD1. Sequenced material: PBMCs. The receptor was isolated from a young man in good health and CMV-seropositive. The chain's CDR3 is CASSSPGQGSGNTIYF. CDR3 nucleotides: TGTGCCAGCAGCTCTCCGGGACAGGGTTCGGGAAACACCATATATTTT.